These 19 T cell receptor beta chains share one sample of origin, sequenced in a study of human T cells and chemical hapten exposure listed by TCRdb under 2021. The protocol used for the library was RACE. Sequencing took place on a NextSeq 500. The public sequencing data were trimmed at Q25 with fastp and processed into clonotypes with MiXCR by TCRdb, which kept only in-frame beta chains. Rows with a matching CDR3 protein are joined into one entry that keeps the most common DNA and genes. The table for this sample lists over 75,000 distinct CDR3 sequences; approximately 11% of them were counted only once. The ten largest clones represent 1% to 1.2% of the sample. Interpreted using the paper, the time point label stands for: patch test 3, about 24 weeks after DPC sensitization. The treatment or condition label of this sample denotes: therapeutic diphenylcyclopropenone sensitization with weekly scalp DPC.

Specimen: whole blood, collected in connection with sensitization to the hapten diphenylcyclopropenone (DPC). These receptors originate from a woman between 25 and 40 years old with alopecia areata. Some clones in this sample may be carry-over from other donors' samples.

The genes are TRBV28 and TRBJ1-2, with 7 bases identical to TRBD1. CDR1 and CDR2 from the germline V gene are MDHEN and SYDVKM. Trimming at V came to 6 bases and at J to 4 bases, leaving 5 bases not matched to a gene. The CDR3 has 13 residues. The CDR3: CASRSTGLYGYTF. As DNA, the CDR3 is TGTGCCAGCAGGTCGACAGGGCTCTATGGCTACACCTTC.

This chain joins TRBV5-1 and TRBJ1-4; 8 bases line up with TRBD1. With 6 bases clipped from V and 5 bases from J, the junction kept 9 bases outside the gene matches. Germline CDR1 is SGHRS and CDR2 is YFSETQ. The length of the CDR3 is 15 residues. CDR3 bases: TGCGCCAGCAAATCCTCCGGGACAGGCAATGAAAAACTGTTTTTT. It encodes CASKSSGTGNEKLFF. Variable domain in full (rest from reference TRBV5-1 and TRBJ1-4): KAGVTQTPRYLIKTRGQQVTLSCSPISGHRSVSWYQQTPGQGLQFLFEYFSETQRNKGNFPGRFSGRQFSNSRSEMNVSTLELGDSALYLCASKSSGTGNEKLFFGSGTQLSVL.

In its sample, this clonotype was seen many times. This chain connects TRBV5-1 to TRBJ2-7; D is perhaps TRBD2 (5 bases). Germline V gene sequence: CDR1 SGHRS, CDR2 YFSETQ. V lost 4 bases and J lost 2, with 10 bases in between. There are 13 residues in the CDR3. The CDR3 DNA reads TGCGCCAGCAGCGCGGACTTTACCTACGAGCAGTACTTC. Its translation: CASSADFTYEQYF.

In this sample, this clonotype turned up many times. J is TRBJ2-3 and V is TRBV11-2, with D maybe TRBD1 (6 bases). The CDR3 has 14 residues. Germline CDR1 SGHAT, CDR2 FQNNGV. V was cut by 3 bases and J by 0 bases, with 7 bases left in between. As DNA, the CDR3 is TGTGCCAGCAGCTTTGACAGGAGCACAGATACGCAGTATTTT. Its translation is CASSFDRSTDTQYF.

This sequence joins TRBV11-2 and TRBJ2-3; D is tentatively TRBD1 or TRBD2 (5 bases each). Germline V gene data show CDR1 as SGHAT and CDR2 as FQNNGV. V gave up 4 bases and J gave up 11 bases, with 10 bases separating them. The CDR3 loop spans 11 amino acids. The chain's CDR3 is CASSYRGLQYF. In nucleotides, the CDR3 is TGTGCCAGCAGCTATCGGGGCCTGCAGTATTTT.

This clonotype was seen many times. The chain has TRBV28 and TRBJ1-1, with 7 bases identical to TRBD1. The CDR3 has 13 residues. V was clipped by 10 bases and J by 3 bases; unmatched bases: 8. Germline V gene lookup returns CDR1 MDHEN and CDR2 SYDVKM. The CDR3, as DNA: TGTGCCATCGAGACAGGGAGGGACACTGAAGCTTTCTTT. It translates to CAIETGRDTEAFF.

This clonotype was seen ten or more times. DNA for the CDR3: TGCGCCAGCAGCTTGGGGCAGACTAGCACAGATACGCAGTATTTT. It is translated as CASSLGQTSTDTQYF. The chain joins TRBV5-1 to TRBJ2-3; D call uncertain. The CDR3 has 15 residues. The germline gives CDR1 SGHRS, CDR2 YFSETQ. V lost 0 bases and J 0 bases, leaving 8 bases between the germline ends.

This clonotype was observed a single time. The chain links TRBV19 to TRBJ1-2; TRBD1 matches 7 bases. The CDR3 covers 15 residues. Germline V lookup: CDR1 LNHDA, CDR2 SQIVND (reference sequence). The V and J ends lost 7 bases and 2 bases, in that order; junction bases with no gene match: 10. CDR3 coding DNA: TGTGCCAGTACCGCTGGACAGGTCCTAAACTATGGCTACACCTTC. The encoded protein is CASTAGQVLNYGYTF.

Many counts were recorded for this clonotype. This sequence joins TRBV12-3 or TRBV12-4 and TRBJ1-2; D unresolved. The ends were cut back, 1 base at V and 4 bases at J, with 13 bases in the middle. The length of the CDR3 is 15 residues. The CDR3 loop reads CASSLDSGLIYGYTF. For the CDR3, the DNA is TGTGCCAGCAGTTTAGACTCCGGGCTCATCTATGGCTACACCTTC.

This clonotype was seen many times. This chain links TRBV14 with TRBJ2-3; the match to TRBD2 covers 9 bases. The V gene end was trimmed by 6 bases and the J gene end by 6 bases; junction bases not matched to a gene: 7. Germline V gene data show CDR1 as SGHDN and CDR2 as FVKESK. This CDR3 comprises 14 residues. CDR3 sequence reads: CASSSGLARDTQYF. In nucleotides, the CDR3 is TGTGCCAGCAGTTCTGGACTAGCGAGGGATACGCAGTATTTT.

The chain uses TRBV16 and TRBJ2-4, with D perhaps matching TRBD1 (5 bases). Trimming pared 2 bases from V and 6 bases from J, leaving 14 bases between. Looked up from germline, CDR1 is KGHSY and CDR2 is FQNENV. The CDR3 runs to 15 residues. The CDR3 DNA reads as TGTGCCAGCAGCCAAGGGGTGGGGCACCGAAACATTCAGTACTTC. This codes for CASSQGVGHRNIQYF.

This clonotype has at least ten counts. CDR3 sequence (DNA): TGCAGTGAAATAGCGGGGGGTTACAATGAGCAGTTCTTC. Translation gives CSEIAGGYNEQFF. The chain uses TRBV20-1 and TRBJ2-1, with 10 bases aligning to TRBD2. Germline V CDR1 and CDR2: DFQATT, SNEGSKA (reference sequence). With V trimmed by 7 bases and J by 4 bases, 4 bases remained unmatched. The CDR3 is 13 amino acids.

This clonotype was seen ten or more times. The rearrangement uses TRBV11-1 and TRBJ2-3; no clear D gene. This CDR3 contains 14 residues. V lost 3 bases and J lost 4, with 11 bases in between. In germline, CDR1 is SGHAT, CDR2 FQDESV (reference sequence). CDR3 coding DNA: TGTGCCAGCAGCTTGGCGTCGTCAGCAGATACGCAGTATTTT. This translates into CASSLASSADTQYF.

The sample holds many counts of this clonotype. J is TRBJ2-1 and V is TRBV9; 9 bases line up with TRBD2. Trimming at V came to 0 bases and at J to 1 base, leaving 2 bases not matched to a gene. Germline V CDR1 and CDR2: SGDLS, YYNGEE. This CDR3 contains 16 residues. The CDR3 sequence is CASSVVAGASYNEQFF. The CDR3 DNA follows: TGTGCCAGCAGCGTAGTAGCGGGGGCGTCCTACAATGAGCAGTTCTTC. Complete variable domain (other parts from reference TRBV9 and TRBJ2-1): DSGVTQTPKHLITATGQRVTLRCSPRSGDLSVYWYQQSLDQGLQFLIQYYNGEERAKGNILERFSAQQFPDLHSELNLSSLELGDSALYFCASSVVAGASYNEQFFGPGTRLTVL.

The chain uses TRBV12-3 or TRBV12-4 and TRBJ1-1; no clear D. V lost 3 bases, J lost 0 bases, and 2 bases lay in between. There are 12 residues in the CDR3. CDR3 in amino acids: CASSFLNTEAFF. Here the CDR3 DNA reads TGTGCCAGCAGTTTTTTGAACACTGAAGCTTTCTTT.

In its sample, this clonotype was seen a few times. This sequence joins TRBV28 and TRBJ1-1; 8 bases match TRBD1. The CDR3 covers 12 residues. After removal of 5 bases from V and 8 bases from J, the junction contained 4 bases not matched to a gene. Looked up from germline, CDR1 is MDHEN and CDR2 is SYDVKM. CDR3 in DNA: TGTGCCAGCAGTCAACAGGGGGTCGAAGCTTTCTTT. Translation gives CASSQQGVEAFF.

The table lists this clonotype with a few counts. The chain links TRBV20-1 to TRBJ2-5; 7 nucleotides align to TRBD1. The V and J ends lost 0 bases and 9 bases, in that order; junction bases with no gene match: 7. The CDR3 totals 13 residues. Germline V CDR1 and CDR2: DFQATT, SNEGSKA (reference sequence). This CDR3 is CSARDPDRAAQYF. The CDR3 DNA follows: TGCAGTGCTAGAGATCCCGACAGGGCGGCCCAGTACTTC.

The rearrangement uses TRBV28 and TRBJ2-7; 7 bases match TRBD1. The CDR3 is 14 residues long. Germline loops: CDR1 MDHEN, CDR2 SYDVKM. Losses at the gene ends were 4 bases for V and 2 bases for J; bases not matched to a gene: 5. DNA of the CDR3: TGTGCCAGCAGTTCACCGGGGACAGCCTACGAGCAGTACTTC. This codes for CASSSPGTAYEQYF.

This clonotype was detected a few times. J is TRBJ2-1 and V is TRBV2; 16 bases are a match to TRBD2. V lost 6 bases to trimming and J lost 14 bases; unmatched junction nucleotides: 4. This CDR3 contains 13 residues. CDR1 SNHLY and CDR2 FYNNEI come from the germline V gene. CDR3 nucleotide sequence: TGTGCCAGCAGGGGGACTAGCGGGAGGGTAAAGTTCTTC. Its protein is CASRGTSGRVKFF.